This TCR beta chain was recorded in a study of shared T cell receptors in the human thymus. TCRdb keeps only in-frame clones here, not all; method: immunoSEQ multiplex PCR. Here the sample spans about 660,000 clones, more than 75% being singletons. Germline-derived CDR1 and CDR2 are SGDLS and YYNGEE. Deletions cut 4 bases from V and 0 bases from J, with 11 bases between. The CDR3 runs to 15 residues. Separately, the same data were catalogued under a study of human thymus T cells. That source adds: Resections removed during corrective heart surgery provided the thymus tissue used. Thymic as well as blood repertoires seemed to favor certain V and J genes unevenly.

The sequence was obtained from a boy under two years old with a congenital heart defect. J is TRBJ2-1 and V is TRBV9; maybe TRBD2 (5 bases). Sample: thymocytes. DNA of the CDR3: TGTGCCAGCAGCTCGAGAGGGAGCTCCTACAATGAGCAGTTCTTC. It encodes CASSSRGSSYNEQFF.